One and the same sample provided the 32 T cell receptor beta chains below, sequenced in a study of shared clonotypes between healthy human individuals. TCRdb's table, derived via immunoSEQ multiplex PCR, lists solely in-frame clones and lacks some. The table has 1,500,000 or so clones, roughly 98.5% seen once. The specimen sequenced was naive CD4+ T cells sorted from blood. Subset specified: CD45RA+ positively selected. Source of these receptors: a man aged 30 to 39 in good health.

V and J are TRBV9 and TRBJ2-1; TRBD1 matches at 9 bases. Germline trimming cut 4 bases from V and 6 bases from J; bases unmatched to any gene: 2. This CDR3 region has 13 residues. Germline V gene lookup returns CDR1 SGDLS and CDR2 YYNGEE. This CDR3 reads CASSMGQGNEQFF. DNA for the CDR3: TGTGCCAGCAGCATGGGACAGGGCAATGAGCAGTTCTTC.

This clone was detected once. V gene TRBV7-2 combines with J gene TRBJ2-7, with TRBD1 identical over 7 bases. Germline V gene lookup returns CDR1 SGHTA and CDR2 FQGNSA. Trimming cost V 5 bases and J 0 bases; bases outside gene matches: 10. The CDR3 length is 16 residues. CDR3: CASSRQGGAGSYEQYF. CDR3 DNA sequence: TGTGCCAGCAGCAGACAAGGGGGCGCGGGCTCCTACGAGCAGTACTTC.

CDR3 amino acids: CASMLSQDSWGYTF. As DNA, the CDR3 is TGTGCCAGCATGTTGTCGCAGGACTCGTGGGGCTACACCTTC. This rearrangement joins TRBV5-4 to TRBJ1-2, with D unclear. The CDR3 totals 14 residues. V was trimmed by 6 bases and J by 8 bases, leaving 20 bases between them. Germline V gene sequence: CDR1 SGHNT, CDR2 YYREEE (reference sequence).

The chain joins TRBV7-2 to TRBJ2-2; TRBD1 aligns across 8 bases. V lost 4 bases, J lost 3 bases, and 10 bases stayed unmatched. Germline CDR1 is SGHTA and CDR2 is FQGNSA. This CDR3 is built from 17 residues. The CDR3 bases are TGTGCCAGCAGCTCCGACAGGGGCGCAAGATACACCGGGGAGCTGTTTTTT. Amino acid sequence: CASSSDRGARYTGELFF.

The chain links TRBV7-2 to TRBJ1-2; D is perhaps TRBD1 (5 bases). V was pared by 3 bases and J by 6 bases, with 17 bases between. Germline assignment: CDR1 SGHTA and CDR2 FQGNSA. The CDR3 runs 15 residues. The CDR3 reads CASSLGPLLADGYTF. CDR3 nucleotides: TGTGCCAGCAGCTTGGGACCCCTCCTAGCGGATGGCTACACCTTC. Complete variable domain (other parts from reference TRBV7-2 and TRBJ1-2): GAGVSQSPSNKVTEKGKDVELRCDPISGHTALYWYRQSLGQGLEFLIYFQGNSAPDKSGLPSDRFSAERTGGSVSTLTIQRTQQEDSAVYLCASSLGPLLADGYTFGSGTRLTVV.

The V gene is TRBV7-3, the J gene TRBJ2-4; 9 nucleotides agree with TRBD2. After removal of 6 bases from V and 0 bases from J, the junction contained 15 bases not matched to a gene. Germline lookup yields CDR1 SGHTA and CDR2 FQGTGA. This CDR3 is 19 amino acids long. CDR3 amino acids: CASRPLTSGADLAKNIQYF. CDR3 DNA sequence: TGTGCCAGCAGACCCCTGACTAGCGGAGCCGATCTAGCCAAAAACATTCAGTACTTC.

The rearrangement joins TRBV5-1 to TRBJ2-3; D call uncertain. V lost 0 bases and J 6 bases, leaving 14 bases between the germline ends. Germline loops: CDR1 SGHRS, CDR2 YFSETQ. The CDR3 length is 15 residues. CDR3: CASSLAGLDVDTQYF. The CDR3 bases are TGCGCCAGCAGCTTGGCTGGGCTAGATGTGGATACGCAGTATTTT. The full variable domain, rest sourced from reference TRBV5-1 and TRBJ2-3, is KAGVTQTPRYLIKTRGQQVTLSCSPISGHRSVSWYQQTPGQGLQFLFEYFSETQRNKGNFPGRFSGRQFSNSRSEMNVSTLELGDSALYLCASSLAGLDVDTQYFGPGTRLTVL.

The chain has TRBV20-1 and TRBJ2-1, with D tentatively TRBD1 (6 bases). CDR3 length: 11 amino acids. Germline V gene sequence: CDR1 DFQATT, CDR2 SNEGSKA (reference sequence). V was clipped by 3 bases and J by 8 bases, with 8 bases between them. The DNA of the CDR3 is TGCAGTGCTAGCAGGGGTCATGAGCAGTTCTTC. Protein: CSASRGHEQFF.

The chain carries TRBV11-2 and TRBJ2-1, with a weak D call TRBD1 (7 bases). Trimming shortened V by 1 base and J by 8 bases, and 15 bases separated the two germline ends. Germline CDR1 and CDR2: SGHAT and FQNNGV. CDR3 size: 15 residues. The CDR3 region is CASSLGGGGGYEQFF. The DNA of the CDR3 is TGTGCCAGCAGCTTAGGTGGAGGGGGCGGTTATGAGCAGTTCTTC.

This chain connects TRBV28 to TRBJ1-1, with D tentatively TRBD1 (5 bases). Germline V gene sequence: CDR1 MDHEN, CDR2 SYDVKM. Trimming removed 6 bases at V and 0 bases at J, with 14 bases between. The CDR3 contains 15 residues. The CDR3 reads CASRYTGTVNTEAFF. CDR3 coding DNA: TGTGCCAGCAGATACACCGGGACTGTGAACACTGAAGCTTTCTTT.

The V gene is TRBV6-5, the J gene TRBJ2-5; no definite D call. The CDR3 has 15 residues. V lost 2 bases to trimming and J lost 5 bases, with 15 bases between them. Per germline, CDR1 MNHEY and CDR2 SVGAGI. DNA of the CDR3: TGTGCCAGCAGTTACCGGGCCCGTGGGCGGGAGACCCAGTACTTC. Translated, it gives CASSYRARGRETQYF.

The chain uses TRBV6-1 and TRBJ2-7; D unresolved. The CDR3 is 15 amino acids. With 4 bases removed from V and 3 bases from J, the gap between germline ends came to 16 bases. The V gene's germline CDR1 is MNHNS and CDR2 SASEGT. The DNA for the CDR3 is TGTGCCAGCAGTGTCCGAGACTGGGTAGACTACGAGCAGTACTTC. Translating gives CASSVRDWVDYEQYF.

V and J are TRBV29-1 and TRBJ1-5, with 9 bases identical to TRBD1. V trimming: 5 bases; J trimming: 4 bases; junction bases outside the gene matches: 3. The CDR3 spans 13 residues. Germline-derived CDR1 and CDR2 are SQVTM and ANQGSEA. The CDR3: CSVSGTGNQPQHF. CDR3 in DNA: TGCAGCGTTTCCGGGACAGGGAATCAGCCCCAGCATTTT.

The chain is built from TRBV6-5 and TRBJ2-5; tentatively, D is TRBD1 (6 bases). The CDR3 length is 13 residues. V lost 7 bases, J lost 2 bases, and 11 bases lay in between. Germline-derived CDR1 and CDR2 are MNHEY and SVGAGI. DNA of the CDR3: TGTGCCAGCACTCCGACAGGTCAAGAGACCCAGTACTTC. It specifies CASTPTGQETQYF.

As concerns this clone: A junction boundary mismatches the germline segment, possibly from a read error. Other DNA sequences in this sample translate to the same CDR3. This rearrangement joins TRBV7-3 to TRBJ1-1, with D hard to call. Per the germline V gene, CDR1 is SGHTA and CDR2 is FQGTGA. CDR3 length: 13 residues. CDR3 sequence (DNA): TGTGCCAGCAGCGTAACTGGGAACACTGAAGCTTTCTTT. As protein: CASSVTGNTEAFF. Based on the CDR3 plus reference TRBV7-3 and TRBJ1-1, the full variable domain is GAGVSQTPSNKVTEKGKYVELRCDPISGHTALYWYRQSLGQGPEFLIYFQGTGAADDSGLPNDRFFAVRPEGSVSTLKIQRTERGDSAVYLCASSVTGNTEAFFGQGTRLTVV.

This sequence joins TRBV5-6 and TRBJ2-2, with D maybe TRBD1 (5 bases). The CDR3 is 12 amino acids. V was clipped by 0 bases and J by 13 bases, with 10 bases between them. Germline CDR1 and CDR2: SGHDT and YYEEEE. The CDR3 here is CASSLVGQGLFF. CDR3 DNA sequence: TGTGCCAGCAGCTTGGTCGGCCAGGGGCTGTTTTTT.

The rearrangement uses TRBV4-1 and TRBJ1-3, with a possible D match to TRBD1 (6 bases). Germline loops: CDR1 MGHRA, CDR2 YSYEKL. The V end lost 0 bases, the J end lost 8 bases, and 20 bases lay between the germline ends. This CDR3 is built from 17 residues. The CDR3 loop reads CASSQDTSGANRDTIYF. The CDR3 DNA is TGCGCCAGCAGCCAAGATACATCGGGGGCCAACCGGGACACCATATATTTT.

This chain joins TRBV6-5 and TRBJ2-2; D perhaps matches TRBD1 (6 bases). V was pared by 5 bases and J by 0 bases, with 10 bases between. Germline CDR1 reads MNHEY; CDR2 reads SVGAGI. The CDR3 runs 15 residues. The CDR3 reads CASSRDTPNTGELFF. The CDR3 region has the DNA TGTGCCAGCAGTCGGGACACGCCGAACACCGGGGAGCTGTTTTTT.

This chain joins TRBV7-9 and TRBJ1-1; 8 bases are shared with TRBD1. V gave up 5 bases and J gave up 0 bases; unmatched junction bases: 5. The CDR3 is 15 residues long. Germline CDR1 is SEHNR and CDR2 is FQNEAQ (reference sequence). CDR3 sequence: CASSGWTGMNTEAFF. DNA of the CDR3: TGTGCCAGCAGCGGATGGACAGGGATGAACACTGAAGCTTTCTTT. The whole variable domain, remainder taken from reference TRBV7-9 and TRBJ1-1, is DTGVSQNPRHKITKRGQNVTFRCDPISEHNRLYWYRQTLGQGPEFLTYFQNEAQLEKSRLLSDRFSAERPKGSFSTLEIQRTEQGDSAMYLCASSGWTGMNTEAFFGQGTRLTVV.

Here the CDR3 DNA reads TGTGCCAGCAGCTTGCAACAGCTCTATGGCTACACCTTC. This gives the protein CASSLQQLYGYTF. The chain employs TRBV5-4 and TRBJ1-2; D gene uncertain. The CDR3 length is 13 residues. V shed 1 base and J shed 4 bases, with 8 bases lying between them. From germline, CDR1 is SGHNT and CDR2 YYREEE (reference sequence). Full variable domain (missing parts from reference TRBV5-4 and TRBJ1-2): ETGVTQSPTHLIKTRGQQVTLRCSSQSGHNTVSWYQQALGQGPQFIFQYYREEENGRGNFPPRFSGLQFPNYSSELNVNALELDDSALYLCASSLQQLYGYTFGSGTRLTVV.

DNA of the CDR3: TGTGCCAGCAGCACGGGTGCTGGAAACACCATATATTTT. Its translation is CASSTGAGNTIYF. The chain combines TRBV11-2 with TRBJ1-3; D ambiguous. The CDR3 spans 13 residues. Germline CDR1 reads SGHAT; CDR2 reads FQNNGV. Trimming left V 5 bases short and J 2 bases short, with 7 bases between. The full variable domain, in which reference TRBV11-2 and TRBJ1-3 provide the parts outside the CDR3, is EAGVAQSPRYKIIEKRQSVAFWCNPISGHATLYWYQQILGQGPKLLIQFQNNGVVDDSQLPKDRFSAERLKGVDSTLKIQPAKLEDSAVYLCASSTGAGNTIYFGEGSWLTVV.

The chain employs TRBV5-4 and TRBJ1-2; D remains unclear. CDR1 and CDR2 (germline): SGHNT, YYREEE (reference sequence). This CDR3 is 15 amino acids long. Trimming pared 4 bases from V and 2 bases from J, leaving 15 bases between. The DNA of the CDR3 is TGTGCCAGCAGCCCCCCGGACGCCCTAAACTATGGCTACACCTTC. Residues: CASSPPDALNYGYTF. Using reference TRBV5-4 and TRBJ1-2 for the parts outside the CDR3, the full variable domain is ETGVTQSPTHLIKTRGQQVTLRCSSQSGHNTVSWYQQALGQGPQFIFQYYREEENGRGNFPPRFSGLQFPNYSSELNVNALELDDSALYLCASSPPDALNYGYTFGSGTRLTVV.

The DNA for the CDR3 is TGTGCCAGCAGCTTTAGCCGGGAGGATTACGACACAGATACGCAGTATTTT. It is translated as CASSFSREDYDTDTQYF. The V gene is TRBV7-8, the J gene TRBJ2-3; 7 bases align to TRBD2. The germline CDR1 and CDR2 sequences are SGHVS and FQNEAQ. Trimming cost V 3 bases and J 2 bases; bases outside gene matches: 11. This CDR3 contains 17 residues.

The chain uses TRBV18 and TRBJ2-7; possible D gene TRBD2, 5 bases. V lost 0 bases, J lost 6 bases, and 18 bases lay in between. From germline, CDR1 is KGHSH and CDR2 LQKENI. The CDR3 has 16 residues. CDR3 bases: TGTGCCAGCTCACCACCGGACGGTAGGACGAGCGGCGAGCAGTACTTC. Translating gives CASSPPDGRTSGEQYF.

V gene TRBV7-9 combines with J gene TRBJ1-2, with D perhaps TRBD1 (5 bases). CDR3 length: 13 residues. Germline values: CDR1 SEHNR, CDR2 FQNEAQ (reference sequence). The V end lost 6 bases, the J end lost 3 bases, and 11 bases lay between the germline ends. The CDR3 here is CASRSGPDYGYTF. The CDR3 region has the DNA TGTGCCAGCAGGTCGGGGCCCGACTATGGCTACACCTTC.

This clone is a singleton in its sample. The genes are TRBV7-3 and TRBJ2-2; the D gene is possibly TRBD2 (6 bases). The ends were cut back, 3 bases at V and 0 bases at J, with 11 bases in the middle. Germline V gene lookup returns CDR1 SGHTA and CDR2 FQGTGA. CDR3 size: 16 residues. The CDR3 DNA sequence: TGTGCCAGCAGCTTTTCCGGGACTTCGAACACCGGGGAGCTGTTTTTT. Amino acid sequence: CASSFSGTSNTGELFF.

The V call is TRBV5-4, the J call TRBJ2-2; TRBD2 matches 8 bases. The CDR3 consists of 15 residues. From germline, CDR1 is SGHNT and CDR2 YYREEE (reference sequence). Trimming cost V 4 bases and J 4 bases; bases outside gene matches: 6. The CDR3 reads CASSEQRGGTGELFF. DNA of the CDR3: TGTGCCAGCAGCGAACAACGGGGGGGCACCGGGGAGCTGTTTTTT.

V is TRBV7-2 and J is TRBJ1-2; 7 bases are a match to TRBD1. The CDR3 is 13 amino acids. V was pared by 5 bases and J by 7 bases, with 7 bases of the junction left unmatched. CDR1 and CDR2 (germline): SGHTA, FQGNSA. The CDR3 here is CASSRDRVSGYTF. Here the CDR3 DNA reads TGTGCCAGCAGCCGCGACAGGGTTAGTGGCTACACCTTC.

The chain recombines TRBV2 with TRBJ2-6; D is possibly TRBD2 (5 bases). With 5 bases removed from V and 0 bases from J, the gap between germline ends came to 11 bases. The germline V gene has CDR1 SNHLY and CDR2 FYNNEI. The CDR3 is made up of 16 amino acids. CDR3 sequence reads: CASSSGLSSGANVLTF. CDR3 DNA: TGTGCCAGCAGTAGTGGACTGAGCTCTGGGGCCAACGTCCTGACTTTC.

Worth noting for this clone: At one end the junction does not follow the germline gene, possibly because of a read error. The CDR3 sequence is CSAGGGREAF. CDR3 DNA: TGCAGTGCTGGCGGTGGGCGGGAGGCCTTC. The chain joins TRBV20-1 to TRBJ2-7, with 8 bases fitting TRBD2. CDR3 length: 10 amino acids. The germline V gene has CDR1 DFQATT and CDR2 SNEGSKA (reference sequence).

V is TRBV7-2 and J is TRBJ2-7; weak D call: TRBD2 (6 bases). Trimming pared 5 bases from V and 0 bases from J, leaving 11 bases between. The CDR3 runs to 14 residues. Germline assignment: CDR1 SGHTA and CDR2 FQGNSA. The CDR3, as DNA: TGTGCCAGCAGCAGGGACTTAGACTCCTACGAGCAGTACTTC. As protein: CASSRDLDSYEQYF.

V is TRBV7-3 and J is TRBJ2-2, with 9 bases matching TRBD1. The CDR3 extends over 17 amino acids. Germline-derived CDR1 and CDR2 are SGHTA and FQGTGA. V shed 5 bases, J shed 5 bases, and the junction held 12 bases outside the gene matches. The CDR3 DNA follows: TGTGCCAGCAGCCGCGTCAGTGGGACAGGGAGTACCGGGGAGCTGTTTTTT. It translates to CASSRVSGTGSTGELFF.